This T cell receptor (beta chain) was identified during a study of patients and donors after allogeneic stem cell transplantation. Each CDR3 protein is one row after TCRdb ran MiXCR on the RT-PCR reads. Of about a million distinct CDR3 sequences in the sample, under 20% are singletons; the top ten hold around 5.5%. The sequencing input was blood, either unsorted or a sorted T cell fraction (not recorded which). The TCR comes from a human donor who was either an allogeneic HSCT recipient or a stem cell or donor lymphocyte infusion donor (not recorded which). It is not recorded whose cells these are; they may come from a transplant donor.

CDR3 bases: TGCGCCAGCAGCCAAGAACGGGGAGGGGGCTTCTACGAGCAGTACTTC. This translates into CASSQERGGGFYEQYF. The genes are TRBV4-3 and TRBJ2-7; D might be TRBD1 or TRBD2, each matching 7 bases. Trimming removed 0 bases at V and 3 bases at J, with 15 bases between. Germline CDR1 LGHNA, CDR2 YSLEER. The CDR3 contains 16 residues.